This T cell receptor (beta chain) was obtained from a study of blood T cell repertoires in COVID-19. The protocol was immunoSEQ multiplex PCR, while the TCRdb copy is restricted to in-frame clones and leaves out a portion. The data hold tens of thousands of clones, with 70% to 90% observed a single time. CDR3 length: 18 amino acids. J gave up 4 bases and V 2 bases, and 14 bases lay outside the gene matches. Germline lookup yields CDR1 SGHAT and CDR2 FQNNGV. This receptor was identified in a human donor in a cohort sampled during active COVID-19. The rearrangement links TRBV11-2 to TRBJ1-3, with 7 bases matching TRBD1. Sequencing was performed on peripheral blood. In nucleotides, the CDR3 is TGTGCCAGCAGCTTATTGCGGGACCCGGCGACAGGGGGAAACACCATATATTTT. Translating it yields CASSLLRDPATGGNTIYF.